The rows below give T cell receptor beta chains drawn from one sample of a study of blood T cell repertoires in COVID-19. Sequenced by immunoSEQ multiplex PCR; TCRdb stores in-frame clones only, minus some. This sample has tens of thousands of clones, with just under 80% found just once. The sample was peripheral blood. The source of these receptors is a man between 65 and 85 years old with COVID-19, enrolled during active disease. CDR3s include the opening cysteine and the closing phenylalanine or tryptophan. The D gene is left open where the match is weak. The size entry is marked missing in some rows and otherwise reads once, few, many or a size class.

clone size,D gene,CDR3 length,V gene,J gene,CDR3 DNA,CDR3 protein
NA,NA,15,TRBV11-2,TRBJ2-7,TGTGCCAGCAGCTTAGGGCCCGGGACACAGTACGAGCAGTACTTC,CASSLGPGTQYEQYF
NA,NA,13,TRBV27,TRBJ2-7,TGTGCCAGCAGTTTACTGAGCTCCTACGAGCAGTACTTC,CASSLLSSYEQYF
NA,TRBD1,14,TRBV2,TRBJ1-3,TGTGCCAGCAGGGGGGACAGCCTCCGGGACACCATATATTTT,CASRGDSLRDTIYF
NA,TRBD2,16,TRBV4-1,TRBJ2-3,TGCGCCAGCAGCCAGTTCGGGACTAGTAACACAGATACGCAGTATTTT,CASSQFGTSNTDTQYF
NA,NA,13,TRBV28,TRBJ1-1,TGTGCCAGCAGTATCGGGGGGTCTACGGGAGCTTTCTTT,CASSIGGSTGAFF
NA,NA,13,TRBV19,TRBJ1-1,TGTGCCAGTAGTTCCAGGGGTGGGACTGAAGCTTTCTTT,CASSSRGGTEAFF
NA,NA,13,TRBV21-1,TRBJ1-2,TGTGCCAGCAGCCTACAGACAGGGAATGGCTACACCTTC,CASSLQTGNGYTF
once,NA,11,TRBV28,TRBJ1-1,TGTGCCGCCGAGGGTGGCACTGAAGCTTTCTTT,CAAEGGTEAFF
NA,TRBD2,15,TRBV7-2,TRBJ2-1,TGTGCCAGCAGACGCGGCGGGGGCTCCTACAATGAGCAGTTCTTC,CASRRGGGSYNEQFF
few,TRBD2,19,TRBV9,TRBJ2-2,TGTGCCAGCAGCGTCACACTAGCGGGAAGAGAGGGCCGCACCGGGGAGCTGTTTTTT,CASSVTLAGREGRTGELFF
NA,TRBD2,14,TRBV2,TRBJ2-7,TGTGCCAGCAGTGGGACTAGCACGGAGAGCGAGCAGTACTTC,CASSGTSTESEQYF
once,NA,14,TRBV7-9,TRBJ1-1,TGTGCCAGCAGCTTAGGTTTAATGAACACTGAAGCTTTCTTT,CASSLGLMNTEAFF
NA,TRBD2,18,TRBV5-5,TRBJ2-7,TGTGCCAGCAGCTTGTCAATGCCGACTAGCGGGGGGACCTACGAGCAGTACTTC,CASSLSMPTSGGTYEQYF
NA,NA,13,TRBV4-2,TRBJ2-1,TGTGCCAGCAGCCAAGAGGCCTCCAATGAGCAGTTCTTC,CASSQEASNEQFF
NA,NA,12,TRBV12-3/TRBV12-4,TRBJ1-1,TGTGCCAGCAATATACAGAAGACTGAAGCTTTCTTT,CASNIQKTEAFF
NA,NA,15,TRBV19,TRBJ2-2,TGTGCCAGTAGTCCCACCCTTTACGGCACCGGGGAGCTGTTTTTT,CASSPTLYGTGELFF
NA,TRBD2,15,TRBV28,TRBJ2-1,TGTGCCAGCAGCCGGACTAGCGGGAGGTACAATGAGCAGTTCTTC,CASSRTSGRYNEQFF
NA,TRBD2,15,TRBV25-1,TRBJ2-5,TGTGCCAGCAGTCCCACTAGCGGGGGGGCGGAGACCCAGTACTTC,CASSPTSGGAETQYF
once,NA,13,TRBV5-6,TRBJ1-5,TGTGCCAGCAGCTCCGGGACGGGGGGCCCCCAGCATTTT,CASSSGTGGPQHF
NA,TRBD1,13,TRBV5-1,TRBJ2-7,TGCGCCAGCAGCTTCCAACAGGGGACCGAGCAGTACTTC,CASSFQQGTEQYF
few,NA,15,TRBV7-6,TRBJ1-6,TGTGCCAGCAGCGCGCAGGGGCCTGGTAATTCACCCCTCCACTTT,CASSAQGPGNSPLHF
few,NA,13,TRBV11-2,TRBJ1-2,TGTGCCAGCAGCAAGACCAGGGGATATGGCTACACCTTC,CASSKTRGYGYTF
NA,TRBD1,13,TRBV19,TRBJ1-2,TGTGCCAGTAGTTCGCAAGGGGGCCATGGCTACACCTTC,CASSSQGGHGYTF
many,NA,16,TRBV6-1,TRBJ2-7,TGTGCCAGCAGTGAAGTATTCTTGGTGGGCAACTACGAGCAGTACTTC,CASSEVFLVGNYEQYF
NA,NA,15,TRBV19,TRBJ2-5,TGTGCCAGTAGTACAGGGGCTGGGCACCAAGAGACCCAGTACTTC,CASSTGAGHQETQYF
NA,NA,11,TRBV12-3/TRBV12-4,TRBJ2-3,TGTGCCAGCAGTTTCGTGGATACGCAGTATTTT,CASSFVDTQYF
once,NA,14,TRBV18,TRBJ2-3,TGTGCCAGCTCACAAATTGGGCCCCCAGATACGCAGTATTTT,CASSQIGPPDTQYF
NA,NA,15,TRBV5-1,TRBJ1-2,TGCGCCAGCAGACCTAACGCAGGAACTAACTATGGCTACACCTTC,CASRPNAGTNYGYTF
NA,NA,13,TRBV20-1,TRBJ2-7,TGCAGTGCTAGTCGTGGCAGTACCTACGAGCAGTACTTC,CSASRGSTYEQYF
few,TRBD1,13,TRBV19,TRBJ2-7,TGTGCCAGTAGTATACGGACAGGAGAAGGGCAGTACTTC,CASSIRTGEGQYF
NA,NA,15,TRBV28,TRBJ2-1,TGTGCCAGCAGTCATACAGGGAGCCGAGGCAATGAGCAGTTCTTC,CASSHTGSRGNEQFF
NA,NA,13,TRBV13,TRBJ1-6,TGTGCCAGCAGCTTAGCTGATAATTCACCCCTCCACTTT,CASSLADNSPLHF
few,TRBD2,13,TRBV11-2,TRBJ2-5,TGTGCCAGCAGGCGGGAGGGGCAAGGGACCCAGTACTTC,CASRREGQGTQYF
few,TRBD2,16,TRBV9,TRBJ2-7,TGTGCCAGCAGCGTAGACCCGGGAGGAGGCGGATACGAGCAGTACTTC,CASSVDPGGGGYEQYF
NA,TRBD1,13,TRBV5-4,TRBJ1-1,TGTGCCAGCAGCTTGAACAGGGGCACTGAAGCTTTCTTT,CASSLNRGTEAFF
few,TRBD1,16,TRBV6-5,TRBJ1-3,TGTGCCAGCAGTTACTCAAGGACAGGGCAAGGAAACACCATATATTTT,CASSYSRTGQGNTIYF
few,NA,18,TRBV19,TRBJ1-5,TGTGCCAGTACTCGGATGCGGGGCGGGATGAATAGCAATCAGCCCCAGCATTTT,CASTRMRGGMNSNQPQHF
NA,TRBD1,14,TRBV29-1,TRBJ2-7,TGCAGCGGATTATCCGGGACAGGGTCCTACGAGCAGTACTTC,CSGLSGTGSYEQYF
NA,NA,16,TRBV7-9,TRBJ1-4,TGTGCCAGCAGCTTAGGGATCGGGGTTTCTAATGAAAAACTGTTTTTT,CASSLGIGVSNEKLFF
NA,TRBD1,17,TRBV24-1,TRBJ2-1,TGTGCCACCAGTGCTCCCACGACAGGGTTAGCCCACAATGAGCAGTTCTTC,CATSAPTTGLAHNEQFF
few,NA,12,TRBV19,TRBJ1-2,TGTGCCAGTAGTTCGGCCCTTCGGGTCTACACCTTC,CASSSALRVYTF
NA,NA,13,TRBV6-5,TRBJ1-4,TGTGCCAGCCTGAAGCCTATGGTAGAGAAACTGTTTTTT,CASLKPMVEKLFF
NA,TRBD2,16,TRBV9,TRBJ2-4,TGTGCCAGCAGCGGCTTAGCGGGTTCGGCCAAAAACATTCAGTACTTC,CASSGLAGSAKNIQYF
NA,NA,12,TRBV27,TRBJ2-1,TGTGCCAGCAGTTCACTAGGCAATGAGCAGTTCTTC,CASSSLGNEQFF